Following are 32 T cell receptor beta chains from one sample sequenced in a study of CD8 T cells in ankylosing spondylitis. Via MiXCR, TCRdb re-called the 5' RACE reads, giving one row per CDR3 protein. The data hold about 240,000 distinct CDR3 sequences, with about 24% observed a single time. The sequenced material came from blood, either unsorted or a sorted T cell fraction (not recorded which). These receptors came from a male donor with ankylosing spondylitis or in good health (not recorded which).

The table lists this clonotype with a few counts. The V call is TRBV4-2, the J call TRBJ2-7; D ambiguous. The CDR3 totals 14 residues. The V and J ends lost 3 bases and 0 bases respectively, with 9 bases between them. Looked up from germline, CDR1 is LGHNA and CDR2 is YNFKEQ. CDR3 loop: CASSQSPSSYEQYF. CDR3 coding DNA: TGTGCCAGCAGCCAGTCCCCGAGCTCCTACGAGCAGTACTTC.

This clonotype has a count of ten or more. This chain connects TRBV20-1 to TRBJ2-7; 10 nucleotides align to TRBD1. Germline V gene sequence: CDR1 DFQATT, CDR2 SNEGSKA (reference sequence). Germline trimming cut 3 bases from V and 5 bases from J; bases unmatched to any gene: 10. The CDR3 contains 15 residues. CDR3 amino acids: CSASFTGTGDDEQYF. The CDR3 DNA reads as TGCAGTGCTAGCTTCACCGGGACAGGGGACGACGAGCAGTACTTC.

This clonotype was seen a handful of times. The V and J genes are TRBV20-1 and TRBJ2-1; 7 bases line up with TRBD1. The V segment lost 6 bases and the J segment 4 bases; nucleotides outside the gene matches: 9. The CDR3 consists of 14 residues. Germline loops: CDR1 DFQATT, CDR2 SNEGSKA (reference sequence). DNA for the CDR3: TGCAGTGCCCAAACAGGGGCACTTTACAATGAGCAGTTCTTC. Its protein product is CSAQTGALYNEQFF.

The V call is TRBV12-3 or TRBV12-4, the J call TRBJ2-1, with 7 bases aligning to TRBD2. The CDR3 consists of 13 residues. Trimming at V came to 7 bases and at J to 9 bases, leaving 9 bases not matched to a gene. CDR3: CASTRDYRPEQFF. The CDR3 coding sequence is TGTGCCAGCACCCGGGACTACCGTCCTGAGCAGTTCTTC.

This CDR3 is CASSRDDSNQPQHF. The CDR3 DNA is TGTGCCAGCAGTCGGGATGATAGCAATCAGCCCCAGCATTTT. The chain is built from TRBV12-3 or TRBV12-4 and TRBJ1-5; D is ambiguous. The germline V and J ends were trimmed by 5 bases and 0 bases, with 8 bases remaining between them. CDR3 length: 14 amino acids.

CDR3 in amino acids: CSASLPEETQYF. Written as DNA, the CDR3 is TGCAGTGCTAGTCTCCCTGAGGAGACCCAGTACTTC. This rearrangement joins TRBV20-1 to TRBJ2-5, with D unresolved. Per germline, CDR1 DFQATT and CDR2 SNEGSKA (reference sequence). The CDR3 is made up of 12 amino acids. Trimming shortened V by 3 bases and J by 5 bases, and 10 bases separated the two germline ends.

This clonotype was observed at least ten times. The CDR3, as DNA: TGTGCCAGCAGTCGAACTAGCGGGGGATCCGATACGCAGTATTTT. Its translation: CASSRTSGGSDTQYF. The chain is built from TRBV28 and TRBJ2-3; TRBD2 matches at 11 bases. V shed 5 bases and J 6 bases; nucleotides not matched to a gene: 7. CDR1 is MDHEN, CDR2 SYDVKM, per germline. The CDR3 extends over 15 amino acids.

This clonotype was observed many times. V gene TRBV29-1 combines with J gene TRBJ1-4; tentatively, D is TRBD1 (5 bases). Germline lookup yields CDR1 SQVTM and CDR2 ANQGSEA. The CDR3 sequence is 12 residues long. V dropped 7 bases and J dropped 1 base, with 7 bases sitting between them. CDR3: CSAGGTNEKLFF. CDR3 bases: TGCAGCGCGGGGGGAACTAATGAAAAACTGTTTTTT. The full variable domain, in which reference TRBV29-1 and TRBJ1-4 provide the parts outside the CDR3, is SAVISQKPSRDICQRGTSLTIQCQVDSQVTMMFWYRQQPGQSLTLIATANQGSEATYESGFVIDKFPISRPNLTFSTLTVSNMSPEDSSIYLCSAGGTNEKLFFGSGTQLSVL.

This clonotype came up many times. The rearrangement uses TRBV12-3 or TRBV12-4 and TRBJ2-4; no reliable D call. This CDR3 region has 13 residues. The V and J ends lost 0 bases and 8 bases respectively, with 8 bases between them. CDR3 coding DNA: TGTGCCAGCAGTTTAGCGGGCTATCACATTCAGTACTTC. Translation: CASSLAGYHIQYF.

This clonotype has just a few counts. One end of the junction does not line up with germline, which may come from a read error. This chain joins TRBV3-1 and TRBJ2-1; 10 bases are shared with TRBD2. The length of the CDR3 is 17 residues. Germline CDR1 and CDR2: LGHDT and YNNKEL (reference sequence). The CDR3 DNA follows: TGTGCCACCAGCCATCTAGCGGGGGCCGATACCAACAATGAGCAGTTCTTC. The encoded protein is CATSHLAGADTNNEQFF.

This clonotype was detected only a few times. The chain employs TRBV10-3 and TRBJ2-5; D remains unclear. V lost 0 bases and J 5 bases, leaving 4 bases between the germline ends. The CDR3 length is 12 residues. Germline V gene lookup returns CDR1 ENHRY and CDR2 SYGVKD. DNA of the CDR3: TGTGCCATCAGTGAGTCGAGGGAGACCCAGTACTTC. It specifies CAISESRETQYF.

This clonotype was detected many times. This rearrangement joins TRBV20-1 to TRBJ1-3; D not certain. CDR1 and CDR2 from the germline V gene are DFQATT and SNEGSKA (reference sequence). The CDR3 has 16 amino acids. The V gene lost 1 base and the J gene lost 0 bases, with 13 bases spanning the gap. This CDR3 reads CSARAATGSSGNTIYF. Here the CDR3 DNA reads TGCAGTGCTAGAGCTGCAACTGGCAGCTCTGGAAACACCATATATTTT.

This chain joins TRBV12-3 or TRBV12-4 and TRBJ2-3; D remains ambiguous. V lost 6 bases to trimming and J lost 4 bases, with 20 bases between them. There are 16 residues in the CDR3. The CDR3, as DNA: TGTGCCAGCAGGGGGATCGGAATCCTCGGAGCAGATACGCAGTATTTT. The encoded protein is CASRGIGILGADTQYF.

The chain combines TRBV2 with TRBJ1-1, with D possibly matching TRBD1 (5 bases). The CDR3 contains 12 residues. Germline V gives CDR1 SNHLY, CDR2 FYNNEI. Deletions cut 6 bases from V and 10 bases from J, with 15 bases between. The DNA for the CDR3 is TGTGCCAGCAGAGACACAGGAGATCCAGCTTTCTTT. This encodes CASRDTGDPAFF.

This sequence joins TRBV6-1 and TRBJ1-1; D may be TRBD1 (6 bases). The CDR3 is 14 amino acids. Germline V lookup: CDR1 MNHNS, CDR2 SASEGT. The V end lost 6 bases, the J end lost 1 base, and 12 bases lay between the germline ends. For the CDR3, the DNA is TGTGCCAGCAGACTGACAGGCGCGAACACTGAAGCTTTCTTT. This gives the protein CASRLTGANTEAFF.

The chain carries TRBV6-1 and TRBJ2-7; no firm D call. The CDR3 covers 14 residues. CDR1 and CDR2 (germline): MNHNS, SASEGT. The V end lost 7 bases, the J end lost 0 bases, and 13 bases lay between the germline ends. CDR3 protein: CASKTDGVSYEQYF. As DNA, the CDR3 is TGTGCCAGCAAAACCGACGGAGTCTCCTACGAGCAGTACTTC.

The chain combines TRBV5-1 with TRBJ2-7; 7 bases match TRBD2. Germline CDR1 reads SGHRS; CDR2 reads YFSETQ. The CDR3 extends over 16 amino acids. V lost 0 bases, J lost 0 bases, and 6 bases stayed unmatched. As DNA, the CDR3 is TGCGCCAGCAGCTTGGGGCTAGCGGCCTCCTCCTACGAGCAGTACTTC. It codes for CASSLGLAASSYEQYF.

The gene calls are TRBV7-8 and TRBJ2-6, with 8 bases aligning to TRBD2. CDR3 length: 16 amino acids. The V and J ends lost 5 bases and 0 bases, in that order; junction bases with no gene match: 3. The V gene's germline CDR1 is SGHVS and CDR2 FQNEAQ. In DNA form, the CDR3 reads TGTGCCAGCAGCCGGGGGGGCATCTCTGGGGCCAACGTCCTGACTTTC. It translates to CASSRGGISGANVLTF.

The chain combines TRBV7-6 with TRBJ2-2, with no clear D. The V gene's germline CDR1 is SGHVS and CDR2 FNYEAQ. This CDR3 contains 13 residues. V dropped 5 bases and J dropped 6 bases, with 10 bases sitting between them. The CDR3 spells CASSTDVAGELFF. The CDR3 bases are TGTGCCAGCAGCACGGACGTGGCCGGGGAGCTGTTTTTT.

The V and J genes are TRBV5-1 and TRBJ1-3, with D unclear. This CDR3 region has 17 residues. The V gene's germline CDR1 is SGHRS and CDR2 YFSETQ. Trimming took 0 bases from V and 0 from J, leaving 13 bases between them. CDR3 in amino acids: CASSLVSSASSGNTIYF. CDR3 nucleotides: TGCGCCAGCAGCTTGGTATCTAGTGCTAGCTCTGGAAACACCATATATTTT.

This chain links TRBV7-2 with TRBJ2-6; no reliable D call. There are 15 residues in the CDR3. V was pared by 5 bases and J by 2 bases, with 10 bases between. Germline CDR1 and CDR2: SGHTA and FQGNSA. The CDR3 nucleotides read TGTGCCAGCAGCCCGTCGCCTCCTGGGGCCAACGTCCTGACTTTC. This sequence encodes CASSPSPPGANVLTF.

The J gene is TRBJ2-3, the V gene TRBV15; D possibly corresponds to TRBD2 (5 bases). V gave up 3 bases and J gave up 0 bases, with 16 bases separating them. The germline V gene has CDR1 LNHNV and CDR2 YYDKDF (reference sequence). The CDR3 covers 17 residues. The DNA of the CDR3 is TGTGCCACCAGCAGGGCCCTGTTGCGGGCTAGCACAGATACGCAGTATTTT. Its protein product is CATSRALLRASTDTQYF.

The V and J genes are TRBV20-1 and TRBJ2-1; D may correspond to TRBD1 or TRBD2 (5 bases each). From germline, CDR1 is DFQATT and CDR2 SNEGSKA (reference sequence). V was trimmed by 5 bases and J by 7 bases, leaving 21 bases between them. CDR3 length: 15 amino acids. This CDR3 reads CSAQDRDRRGNEQFF. CDR3 DNA sequence: TGCAGTGCTCAAGACCGGGACCGAAGGGGTAATGAGCAGTTCTTC.

This clonotype has more than one count but fewer than ten. The rearrangement links TRBV20-1 to TRBJ2-7, with TRBD1 matching 9 bases. This CDR3 comprises 15 residues. With 3 bases clipped from V and 6 bases from J, the junction kept 12 bases outside the gene matches. Germline-derived CDR1 and CDR2 are DFQATT and SNEGSKA (reference sequence). DNA for the CDR3: TGCAGTGCTAGTTTTTGGGTGTGGACAGGGGTCGAGCAGTACTTC. Translated: CSASFWVWTGVEQYF.

The genes are TRBV20-1 and TRBJ2-5; 9 bases align to TRBD2. The CDR3 is made up of 14 amino acids. The V segment lost 0 bases and the J segment 3 bases; nucleotides outside the gene matches: 2. Per the germline V gene, CDR1 is DFQATT and CDR2 is SNEGSKA (reference sequence). Here the CDR3 reads CSAREGTSKETQYF. CDR3 DNA: TGCAGTGCTAGAGAAGGGACTAGCAAAGAGACCCAGTACTTC.

Ten or more counts support this clonotype. The chain joins TRBV20-1 to TRBJ1-1, with D hard to call. V shed 5 bases and J shed 0 bases, with 13 bases lying between them. Germline-derived CDR1 and CDR2 are DFQATT and SNEGSKA (reference sequence). This CDR3 is built from 14 residues. The CDR3 DNA reads TGCAGTGCTCCCCCAAGACGGCTGAACACTGAAGCTTTCTTT. Translated, it gives CSAPPRRLNTEAFF.

The rearrangement joins TRBV11-2 to TRBJ1-2; TRBD1 aligns across 8 bases. Germline loops: CDR1 SGHAT, CDR2 FQNNGV. CDR3 length: 14 residues. J was trimmed by 4 bases and V by 3 bases; bases with no gene match: 4. The CDR3 here is CASSFTGGGYGYTF. The CDR3 DNA is TGTGCCAGCAGCTTCACAGGGGGGGGCTATGGCTACACCTTC. The full variable domain, rest sourced from reference TRBV11-2 and TRBJ1-2, is EAGVAQSPRYKIIEKRQSVAFWCNPISGHATLYWYQQILGQGPKLLIQFQNNGVVDDSQLPKDRFSAERLKGVDSTLKIQPAKLEDSAVYLCASSFTGGGYGYTFGSGTRLTVV.

This sequence joins TRBV9 and TRBJ2-2; 8 nucleotides agree with TRBD1. Per germline, CDR1 SGDLS and CDR2 YYNGEE. The CDR3 spans 15 residues. The V segment lost 3 bases and the J segment 3 bases; nucleotides outside the gene matches: 4. This CDR3 is CASSAGQGYTGELFF. The CDR3 region has the DNA TGTGCCAGCAGCGCAGGACAGGGCTACACCGGGGAGCTGTTTTTT.

The gene calls are TRBV7-9 and TRBJ2-3; 7 positions match TRBD2. V was pared by 5 bases and J by 5 bases, with 7 bases of the junction left unmatched. This CDR3 comprises 14 residues. Germline V CDR1 and CDR2: SEHNR, FQNEAQ (reference sequence). CDR3 sequence: CASSDQRGEDTQYF. The CDR3 region has the DNA TGTGCCAGCAGCGACCAGCGGGGTGAAGATACGCAGTATTTT. Full variable domain (rest looked up from reference TRBV7-9 and TRBJ2-3): DTGVSQNPRHKITKRGQNVTFRCDPISEHNRLYWYRQTLGQGPEFLTYFQNEAQLEKSRLLSDRFSAERPKGSFSTLEIQRTEQGDSAMYLCASSDQRGEDTQYFGPGTRLTVL.

The CDR3 DNA follows: TGCGCCAGCAGCTTGGCTACGCCTAACCCCTATGGCTACACCTTC. Its protein is CASSLATPNPYGYTF. V usage is TRBV5-1 and J usage is TRBJ1-2; D call uncertain. V dropped 0 bases and J dropped 4 bases, with 13 bases sitting between them. This CDR3 is built from 15 residues. CDR1 and CDR2 from the germline V gene are SGHRS and YFSETQ.

This clonotype was observed a few times. DNA for the CDR3: TGCAGCGTTGAAGGGACAGCGAGCACAGATACGCAGTATTTT. Amino acid sequence: CSVEGTASTDTQYF. The chain has TRBV29-1 and TRBJ2-3; tentative D call: TRBD1 (6 bases). Trimming shortened V by 1 base and J by 0 bases, and 8 bases separated the two germline ends. Germline V gene lookup returns CDR1 SQVTM and CDR2 ANQGSEA. The length of the CDR3 is 14 residues.

The rearrangement links TRBV20-1 to TRBJ2-7, with TRBD2 matching over 7 bases. The J segment lost 2 bases and the V segment lost 6 bases, leaving 13 bases of the junction unmatched. This CDR3 contains 15 residues. Germline-derived CDR1 and CDR2 are DFQATT and SNEGSKA (reference sequence). The CDR3 loop reads CSALLLAALTYEQYF. CDR3 DNA sequence: TGCAGTGCCCTACTGCTAGCGGCTCTGACCTACGAGCAGTACTTC.